This TCR beta chain was captured in a study of T cell responses to AZD1222 COVID-19 vaccine. On the study more broadly: Analyses pooled second doses at about 4 or about 12 weeks. Findings and caveats of the study: There were vaccine-associated CD4 TCRs across spike, dominant at 160-218 and 743-854. Spike-specific TCRs gained breadth and depth after people received two AZD1222 doses. Donors were chiefly white British, with a greater number of females, and clonal diversity was perhaps underestimated.

This CDR3 contains 14 residues. V gave up 0 bases and J gave up 5 bases, with 9 bases separating them. The germline V gene encodes CDR1 LGHNA and CDR2 YSLEER. Libraries were prepared by immunoSEQ multiplex PCR; TCRdb keeps only in-frame clonotypes and omits some of them. The repertoire holds roughly 130,000 clones, with approximately 94% as singletons. Concerning this clone: The antigen remains unidentified.

This TCR came from an adult in good health. The sequenced sample was peripheral blood, obtained on day 0 of AZD1222 vaccination. This chain uses TRBV4-3 with TRBJ2-3; D may be TRBD2 (5 bases). The CDR3 is CASSQEGGQDTQYF. DNA of the CDR3: TGCGCCAGCAGCCAAGAAGGCGGGCAAGATACGCAGTATTTT.